These 30 T cell receptor beta chains were all obtained from the same sample, sequenced in a study of T cell responses to AZD1222 COVID-19 vaccine. TCRdb keeps only in-frame clones here, not all; method: immunoSEQ multiplex PCR. This table holds some 170,000 clones, roughly 92% found once. The specimen was peripheral blood, collected on day 0 of AZD1222 vaccination. The receptors originated from an adult in good health.

In its sample, this clone was seen once. The V gene is TRBV27, the J gene TRBJ1-2, with TRBD1 matching over 8 bases. The ends lost 5 bases at V and 2 bases at J; junction bases unmatched: 7. Germline loops: CDR1 MNHEY, CDR2 SMNVEV (reference sequence). This CDR3 has 15 amino acids. For the CDR3, the DNA is TGTGCCAGCAGTCTTCCGGGACAGGCGAACTATGGCTACACCTTC. Encoded protein: CASSLPGQANYGYTF.

This CDR3 is CASTRGSGSDSNYGYTF. The CDR3 bases are TGCGCCAGCACCCGGGGATCAGGATCAGATTCTAACTATGGCTACACCTTC. The gene calls are TRBV5-1 and TRBJ1-2; D is uncertain. CDR1 and CDR2 (germline): SGHRS, YFSETQ. Trimming took 6 bases from V and 0 from J, leaving 21 bases between them. CDR3 length equals 17 residues.

V and J are TRBV9 and TRBJ2-1; D call uncertain. Germline CDR1 and CDR2: SGDLS and YYNGEE. The germline V and J ends were trimmed by 4 bases and 2 bases, with 16 bases remaining between them. This CDR3 comprises 16 residues. CDR3: CASSPKDPRPYNEQFF. In nucleotides, the CDR3 is TGTGCCAGCAGCCCCAAGGACCCGAGACCCTACAATGAGCAGTTCTTC.

This clone appeared a single time. V usage is TRBV12-5 and J usage is TRBJ1-6, with 8 bases fitting TRBD1. The CDR3 runs 13 residues. V shed 4 bases, J shed 7 bases, and the junction held 0 bases outside the gene matches. The germline gives CDR1 LGHNT, CDR2 FRNRAP. The CDR3 sequence is CASGWTGNSPLHF. In nucleotides, the CDR3 is TGTGCTAGTGGTTGGACAGGGAATTCACCCCTCCACTTT. Using reference TRBV12-5 and TRBJ1-6 for the parts outside the CDR3, the full variable domain is DARVTQTPRHKVTEMGQEVTMRCQPILGHNTVFWYRQTMMQGLELLAYFRNRAPLDDSGMPKDRFSAEMPDATLATLKIQPSEPRDSAVYFCASGWTGNSPLHFGNGTRLTVT.

This clone has a single count. The chain recombines TRBV27 with TRBJ2-5, with 8 bases aligning to TRBD1. V dropped 7 bases and J dropped 4; count of bases not matched to a gene: 8. Germline loops: CDR1 MNHEY, CDR2 SMNVEV (reference sequence). This CDR3 is 14 amino acids long. The DNA of the CDR3 is TGTGCCAGCACCCGGACAGGGTTGGGAGAGACCCAGTACTTC. This sequence encodes CASTRTGLGETQYF.

The chain carries TRBV10-3 and TRBJ1-5; D is ambiguous. The CDR3 consists of 15 residues. Per the germline V gene, CDR1 is ENHRY and CDR2 is SYGVKD. V was trimmed by 2 bases and J by 1 base, leaving 9 bases between them. CDR3 sequence reads: CAISEDTLSNQPQHF. In DNA, the CDR3 is TGTGCCATCAGTGAGGACACCCTCAGCAATCAGCCCCAGCATTTT.

The chain recombines TRBV19 with TRBJ2-1; 13 bases map to TRBD2. V was pared by 7 bases and J by 0 bases, with 3 bases of the junction left unmatched. Germline CDR1 LNHDA, CDR2 SQIVND (reference sequence). The CDR3 extends over 16 amino acids. CDR3 sequence (DNA): TGTGCCAGTACCCGGACTAGCGGGGGCTCCTACAATGAGCAGTTCTTC. Translating it yields CASTRTSGGSYNEQFF. Supplemented by reference TRBV19 and TRBJ2-1, the full variable domain reads DGGITQSPKYLFRKEGQNVTLSCEQNLNHDAMYWYRQDPGQGLRLIYYSQIVNDFQKGDIAEGYSVSREKKESFPLTVTSAQKNPTAFYLCASTRTSGGSYNEQFFGPGTRLTVL.

V and J are TRBV6-4 and TRBJ2-1; TRBD2 agrees at 8 bases. This CDR3 is 18 amino acids long. V dropped 6 bases and J dropped 0; count of bases not matched to a gene: 13. The germline V gene encodes CDR1 MRHNA and CDR2 SNTAGT. The CDR3: CASSRTDAGTSSYNEQFF. In DNA, the CDR3 is TGTGCCAGCAGCCGAACTGATGCCGGGACTAGCTCCTACAATGAGCAGTTCTTC.

The chain uses TRBV6-2 or TRBV6-3 and TRBJ2-7; either TRBD1 or TRBD2 may supply D (6 bases each). The ends were cut back, 0 bases at V and 7 bases at J, with 13 bases in the middle. This CDR3 region has 14 residues. Per the germline V gene, CDR1 is MNHEY and CDR2 is SVGEGT. The CDR3 DNA reads as TGTGCCAGCAGTTACTCGAACAGGGCGGGAGAGCAGTACTTC. Its protein product is CASSYSNRAGEQYF.

This sequence joins TRBV19 and TRBJ2-2; D is possibly TRBD1 (5 bases). The V and J ends lost 1 base and 1 base respectively, with 10 bases between them. The CDR3 loop spans 16 amino acids. Per germline, CDR1 LNHDA and CDR2 SQIVND (reference sequence). CDR3 loop: CASSIGAGMNTGELFF. CDR3 DNA sequence: TGTGCCAGTAGTATAGGGGCAGGGATGAACACCGGGGAGCTGTTTTTT.

V is TRBV5-1 and J is TRBJ1-2; no reliable D call. Deletions cut 0 bases from V and 8 bases from J, with 17 bases between. The CDR3 has 15 amino acids. The germline gives CDR1 SGHRS, CDR2 YFSETQ. This CDR3 reads CASSLGAGEGRGYTF. The CDR3 region has the DNA TGCGCCAGCAGCTTGGGTGCAGGAGAAGGTAGGGGCTACACCTTC.

V and J are TRBV10-3 and TRBJ1-1, with D unresolved. Between the trimmed V and J ends, which lost 6 bases and 1 base, there was a span of 9 bases. The CDR3 is made up of 13 amino acids. From germline, CDR1 is ENHRY and CDR2 SYGVKD. The CDR3 protein is CAISGVQNTEAFF. Here the CDR3 DNA reads TGTGCCATCAGCGGGGTTCAGAACACTGAAGCTTTCTTT.

The chain is built from TRBV2 and TRBJ1-3; possibly TRBD1 for D (5 bases). Germline V gene lookup returns CDR1 SNHLY and CDR2 FYNNEI. The CDR3 runs 14 residues. Trimming took off 6 bases at V and 2 bases at J, with 11 bases between the two ends. In nucleotides, the CDR3 is TGTGCCAGCAGCGCCGGGACCACTGGAAACACCATATATTTT. Translation gives CASSAGTTGNTIYF.

The V and J genes are TRBV2 and TRBJ2-4, with 7 bases identical to TRBD1. After removal of 8 bases from V and 5 bases from J, the junction contained 6 bases not matched to a gene. Germline V lookup: CDR1 SNHLY, CDR2 FYNNEI. The CDR3 loop spans 13 amino acids. The CDR3 DNA reads TGTGCCAGCTTCGACAGGGTGGAAAACATTCAGTACTTC. Amino acid sequence: CASFDRVENIQYF.

The chain links TRBV30 to TRBJ2-7; no clear D gene. Trimming cost V 5 bases and J 6 bases, with 17 bases left between them. CDR3 size: 13 residues. Germline values: CDR1 GTSNPN, CDR2 SVGIG (reference sequence). In DNA, the CDR3 is TGTGCCTGGGACCTAGGGATGCAGTCCGAGCAGTACTTC. Encoded protein: CAWDLGMQSEQYF.

Details on this clone: The sample carries other DNA sequences with the same CDR3. The V gene is TRBV6-5, the J gene TRBJ2-7; D perhaps matches TRBD1 (6 bases). This CDR3 comprises 13 residues. Germline assignment: CDR1 MNHEY and CDR2 SVGAGI. Trimming removed 5 bases from V and 2 bases from J, with 10 bases in between. DNA of the CDR3: TGTGCCAGCAGTCTCGGGACAACCTACGAGCAGTACTTC. It is translated as CASSLGTTYEQYF.

The V gene is TRBV5-1, the J gene TRBJ2-7; TRBD1 matches at 9 bases. The CDR3 is 14 residues long. The V segment lost 4 bases and the J segment 6 bases; nucleotides outside the gene matches: 8. Germline V gene data show CDR1 as SGHRS and CDR2 as YFSETQ. The CDR3 is CASSLGTGSTEQYF. CDR3 nucleotide sequence: TGCGCCAGCAGCCTAGGGACAGGGAGTACCGAGCAGTACTTC.

The chain links TRBV3-1 (or the pseudogene TRBV3-2) to TRBJ1-6; 7 bases are a match to TRBD1. V was clipped by 1 base and J by 5 bases; unmatched bases: 5. In germline, CDR1 is LGHDT, CDR2 YNNKEL (reference sequence). This CDR3 has 16 residues. The CDR3 is CASSQVARGNNSPLHF. The CDR3 nucleotides read TGTGCCAGCAGCCAAGTTGCCAGGGGGAATAATTCACCCCTCCACTTT.

The V and J genes are TRBV18 and TRBJ2-1; 9 positions agree with TRBD2. Trimming removed 6 bases from V and 3 bases from J; junction bases left unmatched: 15. Germline values: CDR1 KGHSH, CDR2 LQKENI. This CDR3 is built from 18 residues. DNA for the CDR3: TGTGCCAGCTCTCCCGAAAGGAGGCTAGCGGGATTCTACAATGAGCAGTTCTTC. Amino acid sequence: CASSPERRLAGFYNEQFF.

This rearrangement joins TRBV28 to TRBJ2-4, with 13 bases fitting TRBD2. Germline CDR1 and CDR2: MDHEN and SYDVKM. Trimming at V came to 3 bases and at J to 0 bases, leaving 11 bases not matched to a gene. The CDR3 is made up of 20 amino acids. CDR3 coding DNA: TGTGCCAGCAGTTTTGGCCGAGGACTAGCGGGAGTACTAGCCAAAAACATTCAGTACTTC. It yields the protein CASSFGRGLAGVLAKNIQYF.

The V and J genes are TRBV2 and TRBJ1-5; perhaps TRBD1 as D (6 bases). Trimming left V 3 bases short and J 8 bases short, with 8 bases between. Per the germline V gene, CDR1 is SNHLY and CDR2 is FYNNEI. The CDR3 sequence is 12 residues long. CDR3 region: CASSERGEPQHF. Written as DNA, the CDR3 is TGTGCCAGCAGTGAGAGGGGGGAGCCCCAGCATTTT. Together with reference TRBV2 and TRBJ1-5, the CDR3 gives the full variable domain: EPEVTQTPSHQVTQMGQEVILRCVPISNHLYFYWYRQILGQKVEFLVSFYNNEISEKSEIFDDQFSVERPDGSNFTLKIRSTKLEDSAMYFCASSERGEPQHFGDGTRLSIL.

The sample holds one count of this clone. Other DNA sequences in the sample encode the same CDR3. The chain carries TRBV29-1 and TRBJ1-5; 8 nucleotides line up with TRBD1. The CDR3 covers 13 residues. V dropped 6 bases and J dropped 3; count of bases not matched to a gene: 4. The germline V gene has CDR1 SQVTM and CDR2 ANQGSEA. CDR3 region: CSVGTGNNQPQHF. CDR3 in DNA: TGCAGCGTAGGGACAGGTAACAATCAGCCCCAGCATTTT.

V gene TRBV5-4 combines with J gene TRBJ2-2; D call uncertain. The CDR3 contains 16 residues. V was clipped by 0 bases and J by 0 bases, with 9 bases between them. Germline V gene data show CDR1 as SGHNT and CDR2 as YYREEE (reference sequence). DNA for the CDR3: TGTGCCAGCAGCTTGGTGGCTACTTCGAACACCGGGGAGCTGTTTTTT. This encodes CASSLVATSNTGELFF.

This chain joins TRBV30 and TRBJ1-5, with a tentative D call TRBD1 (6 bases). Trimming removed 2 bases from V and 7 bases from J, with 12 bases in between. Germline CDR1 GTSNPN, CDR2 SVGIG (reference sequence). The CDR3 covers 13 residues. CDR3 DNA: TGTGCCTGGAGTCCCCCGCAGGGGCAGCCCCAGCATTTT. Translated: CAWSPPQGQPQHF.

The chain employs TRBV12-5 and TRBJ1-3; TRBD1 is a possible D gene (6 bases). Looked up from germline, CDR1 is LGHNT and CDR2 is FRNRAP. CDR3 length: 14 amino acids. Trimming shortened V by 7 bases and J by 0 bases, and 10 bases separated the two germline ends. The CDR3 nucleotides are TGTGCTAGTGCAGTGGGGGCCTCTGGAAACACCATATATTTT. Encoded protein: CASAVGASGNTIYF.

The chain has TRBV5-1 and TRBJ1-2, with D tentatively TRBD1 (5 bases). Trimming pared 0 bases from V and 7 bases from J, leaving 16 bases between. The CDR3 has 15 amino acids. Looked up from germline, CDR1 is SGHRS and CDR2 is YFSETQ. CDR3 sequence (DNA): TGCGCCAGCAGCTTGGCGGGACGGAAGGTGGGTGGCTACACCTTC. Translated: CASSLAGRKVGGYTF.

This rearrangement joins TRBV10-3 to TRBJ2-5, with a weak D call TRBD1 (5 bases). CDR3 size: 13 residues. V was cut by 8 bases and J by 4 bases, with 14 bases left in between. Germline CDR1 and CDR2: ENHRY and SYGVKD. The CDR3 loop is CAIHPGQGETQYF. The CDR3 region has the DNA TGTGCCATCCACCCGGGCCAGGGAGAGACCCAGTACTTC.

The genes are TRBV5-1 and TRBJ1-2; D possibly corresponds to TRBD1 (5 bases). Germline CDR1 SGHRS, CDR2 YFSETQ. The CDR3 sequence is 13 residues long. Trimming took 2 bases from V and 2 from J, leaving 7 bases between them. This chain's CDR3 is CASSLPGNYGYTF. The CDR3, as DNA: TGCGCCAGCAGCTTACCAGGGAACTATGGCTACACCTTC.

This chain links TRBV23-1 with TRBJ2-5; D may correspond to TRBD1 or TRBD2 (5 bases each). TRBV23-1 is an open reading frame whose function is uncertain. The CDR3 covers 9 residues. Between the trimmed V and J ends, which lost 10 bases and 7 bases, there was a span of 7 bases. Written as DNA, the CDR3 is TGCGCCAATGGGGGGACCCAGTACTTC. The encoded protein is CANGGTQYF.

V is TRBV19 and J is TRBJ1-4; D remains unclear. With 6 bases removed from V and 4 bases from J, the gap between germline ends came to 9 bases. This CDR3 is 13 amino acids long. In germline, CDR1 is LNHDA, CDR2 SQIVND (reference sequence). CDR3: CASRDRLNEKLFF. The CDR3 nucleotides read TGTGCCAGTAGGGACCGCCTTAATGAAAAACTGTTTTTT.